This note documents a single T cell receptor beta chain sequence. The target antigen is unknown. Amplification used 60 Vbeta primers and 13 Jbeta primers. Profiling relied on immunoSEQ multiplex PCR, and the TCRdb table lists in-frame clones only, not all of them. Of more than 95,000 clones listed, around three quarters were seen once; the top ten hold 8.9%. This entry is derived from a study of cytomegalovirus exposure and HLA in healthy donors. Study-wide results and limits: Later analysis showed most CMV-associated TCR beta chains appearing HLA-restricted. Later analysis revealed greater clonal expansion in HLA-associated TCR beta chains than in equally common others. Reportedly, cytomegalovirus status was diagnosed with high sensitivity and specificity. CMV serostatus stood as the only immune exposure information on hand.

Germline V gene data show CDR1 as SNHLY and CDR2 as FYNNEI. CDR3 length: 14 residues. V lost 7 bases, J lost 6 bases, and 10 bases stayed unmatched. The rearrangement joins TRBV2 to TRBJ2-3, with 7 bases lining up with TRBD1. Sequencing was performed on PBMCs. The sequence derives from a young man in good health and CMV-seropositive. The CDR3 nucleotides are TGTGCCAGCACACTGGACATGACAGGGGATACGCAGTATTTT. Its protein is CASTLDMTGDTQYF.